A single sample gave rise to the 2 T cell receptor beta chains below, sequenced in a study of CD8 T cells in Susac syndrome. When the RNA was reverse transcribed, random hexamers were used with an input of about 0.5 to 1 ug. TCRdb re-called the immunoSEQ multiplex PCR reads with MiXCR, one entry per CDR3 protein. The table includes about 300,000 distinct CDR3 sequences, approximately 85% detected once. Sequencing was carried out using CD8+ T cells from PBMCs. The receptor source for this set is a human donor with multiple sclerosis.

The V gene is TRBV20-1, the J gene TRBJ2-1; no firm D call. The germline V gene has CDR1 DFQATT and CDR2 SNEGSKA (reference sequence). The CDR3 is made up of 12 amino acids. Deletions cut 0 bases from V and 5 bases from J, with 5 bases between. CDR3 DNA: TGCAGTGCTAGAGATCTCGACAATGAGCAGTTCTTC. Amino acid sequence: CSARDLDNEQFF.

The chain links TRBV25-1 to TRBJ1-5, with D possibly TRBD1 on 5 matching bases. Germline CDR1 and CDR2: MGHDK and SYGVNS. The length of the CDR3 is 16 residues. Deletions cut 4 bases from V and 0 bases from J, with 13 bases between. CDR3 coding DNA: TGTGCCAGCAGTGCCTACAGGAGTTATAGCAATCAGCCCCAGCATTTT. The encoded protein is CASSAYRSYSNQPQHF. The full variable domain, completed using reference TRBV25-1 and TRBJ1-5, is EADIYQTPRYLVIGTGKKITLECSQTMGHDKMYWYQQDPGMELHLIHYSYGVNSTEKGDLSSESTVSRIRTEHFPLTLESARPSHTSQYLCASSAYRSYSNQPQHFGDGTRLSIL.